This T cell receptor beta chain comes out of a study of T-cell reconstitution after alpha-beta-depleted transplantation in children. Germline V gives CDR1 SEHNR, CDR2 FQNEAQ (reference sequence). V was cut by 3 bases and J by 8 bases, with 5 bases left in between. The CDR3 runs to 12 residues. There are many counts of this clonotype. Unique molecular identifiers were incorporated when the TCRbeta library was constructed. A single record per CDR3 protein comes from TCRdb applying MiXCR to the PCR reads. Among some 200,000 distinct CDR3 sequences listed, 9.7% were seen once. The sample consisted of PBMCs from the stem cell graft donor, taken from the stem cell graft. This TCR was sampled from a human donor who donated a stem cell graft to a child with SCID. V usage is TRBV7-9 and J usage is TRBJ1-6; D is unclear. In DNA, the CDR3 is TGTGCCAGCAGCTTCGGTGATTCACCCCTCCACTTT. Protein: CASSFGDSPLHF. The variable domain in full, completed from reference TRBV7-9 and TRBJ1-6, reads DTGVSQNPRHKITKRGQNVTFRCDPISEHNRLYWYRQTLGQGPEFLTYFQNEAQLEKSRLLSDRFSAERPKGSFSTLEIQRTEQGDSAMYLCASSFGDSPLHFGNGTRLTVT.